This TCR beta chain was captured by sequencing in a study of T cells in Graves' hyperthyroidism and ophthalmopathy. Concerning this clonotype: Its antigen is unidentified.

The source material, RNA transcripts, was used to amplify TCR beta CDR3 regions. RT-PCR in the first round (using the HTBI primer set) targeted the TCR CDR3. MiXCR, applied by TCRdb to the multiplex PCR reads, yields one record per CDR3 protein. The data contain some 580,000 distinct CDR3 sequences, about a sixth of them singletons. PBMCs stemmed from approximately 10 ml fresh peripheral blood. CDR1 and CDR2 from the germline V gene are SNHLY and FYNNEI. The CDR3 runs to 14 residues. Trimming took off 11 bases at V and 5 bases at J, with 18 bases between the two ends. Study outcomes and limitations: Using 13 V-J features, a model discriminated ophthalmopathy from stable hyperthyroidism. A median roughly 6.6 months before onset, the model predicted ophthalmopathy.

This sequence was found in a woman between 35 and 50 years old with Graves' ophthalmopathy. V is TRBV2 and J is TRBJ2-2, with TRBD2 as a possible D gene (5 bases). What was sequenced was blood. CDR3 region: CAGNPLAATGELFF. Here the CDR3 DNA reads TGTGCCGGCAATCCCCTAGCAGCAACCGGGGAGCTGTTTTTT.